The clone carrying this T cell receptor beta chain has a handful of counts. Its antigen remains unidentified. V trimming: 5 bases; J trimming: 4 bases; junction bases outside the gene matches: 11. Germline V gene lookup returns CDR1 SGHNT and CDR2 YYREEE (reference sequence). This CDR3 has 15 residues. This entry comes from a study of beta chain features in type 1 diabetes. As every portion of the isolated RNA was reverse transcribed, the sequencing read expressed TCRB transcripts. TCRdb's table, derived via immunoSEQ multiplex PCR, lists solely in-frame clones and lacks some. The sample lists 300,000 to 400,000 clones; 10% to 15% were seen once. Study findings and constraints: When Type 1 diabetes patients were examined, their TCRB CDR3s proved moderately but significantly shorter in all four CD4+ subsets.

This chain connects TRBV5-4 to TRBJ1-1; 7 bases match TRBD1. Sequenced material: naive CD4+ T cells from blood. The clonotype originates from a man between 18 and 29 years old in good health. DNA for the CDR3: TGTGCCAGCAGACGCGCAGGGGGGTCGGGCACTGAAGCTTTCTTT. This sequence encodes CASRRAGGSGTEAFF.